Following are 31 T cell receptor beta chains from one sample sequenced in a study of T cell changes during pregnancy in multiple sclerosis. The repertoire was sequenced with immunoSEQ multiplex PCR; TCRdb's copy has only in-frame clones and lacks some. The sample holds approximately 88,000 clones; roughly 95% are singletons and the top ten take around 1%. The source material was peripheral blood, sampled in the second trimester of pregnancy. The source of these receptors is a female donor with multiple sclerosis, enrolled in a pregnancy study.

The rearrangement uses TRBV7-3 and TRBJ2-3, with a tentative D call TRBD1 (6 bases). V shed 5 bases and J shed 0 bases, with 15 bases lying between them. The CDR3 runs 16 residues. Germline CDR1 reads SGHTA; CDR2 reads FQGTGA. CDR3 DNA sequence: TGTGCCAGCAGCGGAAATATGGGGGCTAGCACAGATACGCAGTATTTT. Its protein is CASSGNMGASTDTQYF.

This clone was detected once. The chain uses TRBV18 and TRBJ1-3, with TRBD1 matching 7 bases. Germline CDR1 KGHSH, CDR2 LQKENI. The CDR3 totals 16 residues. Trimming took 1 base from V and 2 from J; bases not matched to a gene: 5. CDR3 in DNA: TGTGCCAGCTCACCACAGGGACAGTCTACTGGAAACACCATATATTTT. Amino acid sequence: CASSPQGQSTGNTIYF.

The chain links TRBV2 to TRBJ1-2, with D unresolved. CDR3 length: 13 residues. Germline V gene lookup returns CDR1 SNHLY and CDR2 FYNNEI. Trimming shortened V by 4 bases and J by 3 bases, and 9 bases separated the two germline ends. CDR3 loop: CASSVSVDYGYTF. In DNA form, the CDR3 reads TGTGCCAGCAGTGTATCAGTGGACTATGGCTACACCTTC.

V and J are TRBV30 and TRBJ2-7, with 9 bases that match TRBD2. This CDR3 contains 17 residues. Trimming at V came to 2 bases and at J to 4 bases, leaving 15 bases not matched to a gene. Germline loops: CDR1 GTSNPN, CDR2 SVGIG (reference sequence). The CDR3 nucleotides are TGTGCCTGGAGTCGCGGGAGGGCCCGAGTAGGACGATACGAGCAGTACTTC. This translates into CAWSRGRARVGRYEQYF.

V and J are TRBV28 and TRBJ2-7; maybe TRBD1 (7 bases). This CDR3 has 13 amino acids. V was cut by 11 bases and J by 0 bases, with 14 bases left in between. Germline V gene lookup returns CDR1 MDHEN and CDR2 SYDVKM. CDR3 sequence: CAGGTATSYEQYF. For the CDR3, the DNA is TGTGCCGGCGGGACAGCTACCTCCTACGAGCAGTACTTC.

This sequence joins TRBV28 and TRBJ2-7, with TRBD2 identical over 10 bases. From germline, CDR1 is MDHEN and CDR2 SYDVKM. The length of the CDR3 is 16 residues. V dropped 2 bases and J dropped 4; count of bases not matched to a gene: 8. The CDR3 reads CASSLGLAGVGYEQYF. Here the CDR3 DNA reads TGTGCCAGCAGTTTAGGGCTAGCGGGAGTTGGATACGAGCAGTACTTC.

The chain is built from TRBV4-2 and TRBJ2-2; D possibly corresponds to TRBD2 (7 bases). Germline V gene sequence: CDR1 LGHNA, CDR2 YNFKEQ. The V gene lost 0 bases and the J gene lost 2 bases, with 19 bases spanning the gap. This CDR3 contains 19 residues. CDR3 in amino acids: CASSQDFGGRRTNTGELFF. Written as DNA, the CDR3 is TGTGCCAGCAGCCAAGATTTCGGGGGGCGACGGACAAACACCGGGGAGCTGTTTTTT.

CDR3 DNA: TGTGCCAGCGGTAGACCGGGTGCCTACAATGAGCAGTTCTTC. It yields the protein CASGRPGAYNEQFF. The chain is built from TRBV7-9 and TRBJ2-1; D unclear. Germline V gene lookup returns CDR1 SEHNR and CDR2 FQNEAQ (reference sequence). V was clipped by 8 bases and J by 2 bases, with 13 bases between them. This CDR3 has 14 residues.

The rearrangement links TRBV28 to TRBJ2-7, with TRBD2 matching over 8 bases. From germline, CDR1 is MDHEN and CDR2 SYDVKM. V lost 2 bases, J lost 6 bases, and 15 bases stayed unmatched. The CDR3 is made up of 17 amino acids. As DNA, the CDR3 is TGTGCCAGCAGTTTAATCTCCCTGGGGAGGGCGGGGGGCGAGCAGTACTTC. Residues: CASSLISLGRAGGEQYF.

This chain links TRBV27 with TRBJ2-3, with 8 bases identical to TRBD1. CDR1 and CDR2 from the germline V gene are MNHEY and SMNVEV (reference sequence). This CDR3 has 14 amino acids. Trimming removed 6 bases from V and 1 base from J; junction bases left unmatched: 3. The CDR3 is CASRKTGGTDTQYF. CDR3 DNA sequence: TGTGCCAGCAGGAAGACAGGGGGCACAGATACGCAGTATTTT.

The rearrangement uses TRBV19 and TRBJ1-4; D remains ambiguous. CDR1 and CDR2 (germline): LNHDA, SQIVND (reference sequence). Trimming shortened V by 3 bases and J by 7 bases, and 9 bases separated the two germline ends. The CDR3 has 13 residues. CDR3 DNA sequence: TGTGCCAGTAGTATCGGTTTTGGTGAAAAACTGTTTTTT. This gives the protein CASSIGFGEKLFF.

The chain uses TRBV15 and TRBJ2-4; no clear D. Germline values: CDR1 LNHNV, CDR2 YYDKDF (reference sequence). Trimming took 0 bases from V and 4 from J, leaving 10 bases between them. This CDR3 region has 15 residues. The CDR3 DNA reads as TGTGCCACCAGCAGAGATTTCCCCCGTAAAAACATTCAGTACTTC. The encoded protein is CATSRDFPRKNIQYF.

A remark on this clone: The junction departs from the called germline gene at one end, perhaps through a read error. The gene calls are TRBV6-5 and TRBJ2-1, with TRBD2 matching over 9 bases. This CDR3 has 16 amino acids. Germline assignment: CDR1 MNHEY and CDR2 SVGAGI. CDR3 sequence: CASNYKGGRVRNEQFF. CDR3 in DNA: TGTGCCAGCAATTACAAAGGCGGGAGGGTTAGGAATGAGCAGTTCTTC.

CDR3 in amino acids: CASSLGLPGEEQYF. CDR3 nucleotide sequence: TGTGCCAGCAGCTTAGGACTCCCGGGAGAGGAGCAGTACTTC. The chain employs TRBV7-2 and TRBJ2-7; the D gene is possibly TRBD2 (6 bases). The CDR3 has 14 residues. Trimming cost V 1 base and J 7 bases, with 14 bases left between them. Germline V gene lookup returns CDR1 SGHTA and CDR2 FQGNSA.

The J gene is TRBJ2-3, the V gene TRBV28; no clear D gene. CDR1 MDHEN and CDR2 SYDVKM come from the germline V gene. Trimming removed 7 bases at V and 2 bases at J, with 13 bases between. CDR3 length equals 14 residues. DNA of the CDR3: TGTGCCAGCACGCAGGTTACATACACAGATACGCAGTATTTT. This codes for CASTQVTYTDTQYF. The variable domain in full, with the rest retrieved from reference TRBV28 and TRBJ2-3, is DVKVTQSSRYLVKRTGEKVFLECVQDMDHENMFWYRQDPGLGLRLIYFSYDVKMKEKGDIPEGYSVSREKKERFSLILESASTNQTSMYLCASTQVTYTDTQYFGPGTRLTVL.

The J gene is TRBJ1-2, the V gene TRBV27, with D possibly matching TRBD1 (5 bases). Germline-derived CDR1 and CDR2 are MNHEY and SMNVEV (reference sequence). The V and J ends lost 0 bases and 4 bases respectively, with 18 bases between them. This CDR3 comprises 17 residues. DNA for the CDR3: TGTGCCAGCAGTTTATCGCATGGTAGGGGATTGAGCTATGGCTACACCTTC. It is translated as CASSLSHGRGLSYGYTF.

V gene TRBV29-1 combines with J gene TRBJ2-1; 9 positions agree with TRBD1. This CDR3 spans 21 amino acids. V shed 4 bases and J 0 bases; nucleotides not matched to a gene: 22. The germline V gene encodes CDR1 SQVTM and CDR2 ANQGSEA. This CDR3 is CSVGPRTGAYLADFSYNEQFF. The CDR3 DNA reads as TGCAGCGTTGGCCCCCGGACAGGGGCATACCTAGCGGATTTCTCCTACAATGAGCAGTTCTTC.

The chain combines TRBV28 with TRBJ2-7; the D gene is possibly TRBD1 (8 bases). V shed 3 bases and J shed 2 bases, with 17 bases lying between them. Germline CDR1 and CDR2: MDHEN and SYDVKM. The CDR3 is made up of 16 amino acids. CDR3 sequence (DNA): TGTGCCAGCAGTTTCCAACGGACAGGGAGGGCCTACGAGCAGTACTTC. Protein: CASSFQRTGRAYEQYF. Complete variable domain (other parts from reference TRBV28 and TRBJ2-7): DVKVTQSSRYLVKRTGEKVFLECVQDMDHENMFWYRQDPGLGLRLIYFSYDVKMKEKGDIPEGYSVSREKKERFSLILESASTNQTSMYLCASSFQRTGRAYEQYFGPGTRLTVT.

The rearrangement links TRBV4-2 to TRBJ2-1; 10 bases map to TRBD1. Germline loops: CDR1 LGHNA, CDR2 YNFKEQ. Trimming took 5 bases from V and 7 from J; bases not matched to a gene: 11. The CDR3 loop spans 16 amino acids. The CDR3 protein is CASSVRQGAGGNEQFF. In nucleotides, the CDR3 is TGTGCCAGCAGCGTACGACAGGGGGCAGGTGGGAATGAGCAGTTCTTC.

The gene calls are TRBV7-8 and TRBJ2-2, with 13 bases aligning to TRBD2. CDR1 is SGHVS, CDR2 FQNEAQ, per germline. Unmatched junction bases numbered 4, after V lost 6 bases and J lost 6 bases. This CDR3 contains 15 residues. The CDR3 DNA is TGTGCCAGCAGACGGACTAGCGGGAGTCCCGGGGAGCTGTTTTTT. Protein: CASRRTSGSPGELFF.

CDR3 protein: CSATGDSYNEQFF. Here the CDR3 DNA reads TGCAGCGCAACAGGTGACTCCTACAATGAGCAGTTCTTC. The chain employs TRBV29-1 and TRBJ2-1; TRBD1 might be the D (5 bases). The CDR3 runs to 13 residues. Germline CDR1 reads SQVTM; CDR2 reads ANQGSEA. V dropped 7 bases and J dropped 0 bases, with 10 bases sitting between them.

The chain couples TRBV15 to TRBJ2-4; weak D call: TRBD1 (5 bases). CDR3 length equals 13 residues. V was clipped by 7 bases and J by 0 bases, with 7 bases between them. The germline gives CDR1 LNHNV, CDR2 YYDKDF (reference sequence). The CDR3 nucleotides read TGTGCCACCACAGGGCTAGCCAAAAACATTCAGTACTTC. This sequence encodes CATTGLAKNIQYF.

V and J are TRBV6-1 and TRBJ1-2; tentatively, D is TRBD1 (6 bases). The germline V gene has CDR1 MNHNS and CDR2 SASEGT. The CDR3 covers 13 residues. V was clipped by 5 bases and J by 4 bases, with 11 bases between them. The CDR3 nucleotides are TGTGCCAGCAGTCCACAGGGTCTCTATGGCTACACCTTC. It codes for CASSPQGLYGYTF.

This sequence joins TRBV6-4 and TRBJ1-2, with 8 bases fitting TRBD1. The CDR3 extends over 14 amino acids. Losses at the gene ends were 6 bases for V and 4 bases for J; bases not matched to a gene: 7. Germline CDR1 is MRHNA and CDR2 is SNTAGT. CDR3 protein: CASRGPGQAYGYTF. The CDR3 nucleotides are TGTGCCAGCAGGGGTCCGGGACAGGCCTATGGCTACACCTTC.

The rearrangement joins TRBV28 to TRBJ2-3; TRBD2 aligns across 7 bases. The CDR3 is made up of 14 amino acids. The V gene's germline CDR1 is MDHEN and CDR2 SYDVKM. Trimming at V came to 6 bases and at J to 1 base, leaving 4 bases not matched to a gene. CDR3 sequence reads: CASRIAGGTDTQYF. CDR3 sequence (DNA): TGTGCCAGCAGGATAGCGGGTGGCACAGATACGCAGTATTTT. Filled out from reference TRBV28 and TRBJ2-3, the complete variable domain reads DVKVTQSSRYLVKRTGEKVFLECVQDMDHENMFWYRQDPGLGLRLIYFSYDVKMKEKGDIPEGYSVSREKKERFSLILESASTNQTSMYLCASRIAGGTDTQYFGPGTRLTVL.

V is TRBV4-2 and J is TRBJ2-5, with 7 bases aligning to TRBD2. The trim removed 1 base at V and 1 base at J, leaving 12 bases unmatched. The CDR3 is made up of 18 amino acids. Germline-derived CDR1 and CDR2 are LGHNA and YNFKEQ. The CDR3 DNA reads TGTGCCAGCAGCCAAGTATCGGAAGGCGGGAGCCTCCAAGAGACCCAGTACTTC. Translated, it gives CASSQVSEGGSLQETQYF.

V usage is TRBV27 and J usage is TRBJ1-2; weak D call: TRBD1 (5 bases). This CDR3 comprises 15 residues. The germline V and J ends were trimmed by 5 bases and 3 bases, with 16 bases remaining between them. Per germline, CDR1 MNHEY and CDR2 SMNVEV (reference sequence). CDR3 sequence: CASSPHDSRYYGYTF. CDR3 in DNA: TGTGCCAGCAGTCCGCATGACAGCCGCTACTATGGCTACACCTTC.

The J gene is TRBJ1-4, the V gene TRBV4-3, with unresolved D. V was pared by 0 bases and J by 4 bases, with 9 bases between. The CDR3 is 15 amino acids. Germline CDR1 and CDR2: LGHNA and YSLEER. Written as DNA, the CDR3 is TGCGCCAGCAGCCAAGAGACGACTCTTAATGAAAAACTGTTTTTT. Residues: CASSQETTLNEKLFF.

This chain links TRBV27 with TRBJ2-5, with 9 bases lining up with TRBD2. With V trimmed by 8 bases and J by 1 base, 8 bases remained unmatched. The CDR3 runs to 15 residues. Germline assignment: CDR1 MNHEY and CDR2 SMNVEV (reference sequence). The CDR3 region has the DNA TGTGCCAGCCACACCCTAGCGGGAACCCAAGAGACCCAGTACTTC. Translated, it gives CASHTLAGTQETQYF.

The rearrangement uses TRBV4-3 and TRBJ1-4, with unresolved D. V gave up 0 bases and J gave up 0 bases, with 11 bases separating them. This CDR3 is built from 17 residues. Germline V CDR1 and CDR2: LGHNA, YSLEER. CDR3 sequence reads: CASSQDVDKTTNEKLFF. CDR3 in DNA: TGCGCCAGCAGCCAAGACGTCGACAAGACAACTAATGAAAAACTGTTTTTT.

This clone has just one count. The chain has TRBV18 and TRBJ1-2, with a tentative D call TRBD1 (5 bases). Germline V CDR1 and CDR2: KGHSH, LQKENI. Trimming took 3 bases from V and 2 from J, leaving 10 bases between them. The CDR3 extends over 14 amino acids. The CDR3 protein is CASSPAGGNYGYTF. CDR3 bases: TGTGCCAGCTCACCCGCCGGGGGAAACTATGGCTACACCTTC.